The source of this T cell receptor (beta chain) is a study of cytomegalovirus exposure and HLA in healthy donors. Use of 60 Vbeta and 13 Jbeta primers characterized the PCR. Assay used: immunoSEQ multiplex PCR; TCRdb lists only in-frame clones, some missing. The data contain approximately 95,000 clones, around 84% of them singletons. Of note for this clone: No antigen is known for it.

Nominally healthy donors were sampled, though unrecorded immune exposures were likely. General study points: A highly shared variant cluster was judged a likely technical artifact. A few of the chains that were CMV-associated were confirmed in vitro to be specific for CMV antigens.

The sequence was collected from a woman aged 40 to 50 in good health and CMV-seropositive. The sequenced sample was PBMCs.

CDR3 amino acids: CSVDVPSQETQYF. CDR3 nucleotide sequence: TGCAGCGTTGATGTCCCTTCTCAAGAGACCCAGTACTTC. The rearrangement joins TRBV29-1 to TRBJ2-5; D gene uncertain. CDR1 and CDR2 (germline): SQVTM, ANQGSEA. Trimming took 3 bases from V and 2 from J, leaving 10 bases between them. This CDR3 region has 13 residues.